The next 4 T cell receptor beta chains were all read from a single sample in a study of cytomegalovirus exposure and HLA in healthy donors. PCR used 60 Vbeta primers and 13 Jbeta primers. Assay used: immunoSEQ multiplex PCR; TCRdb lists only in-frame clones, some missing. The data contain 300,000 or so clones, roughly 81% of them singletons. The sample taken for sequencing was PBMCs. These receptors were collected from a woman in her thirties or forties in good health and CMV-seropositive.

The chain combines TRBV28 with TRBJ2-5; 7 bases agree with TRBD2. There are 15 residues in the CDR3. V lost 4 bases and J lost 11; bases outside the gene matches: 16. Germline V gene sequence: CDR1 MDHEN, CDR2 SYDVKM. The CDR3, as DNA: TGTGCCAGCAGTTCCCCTAGCGGCCCCTCGCTGGGGCAGTACTTC. Translation: CASSSPSGPSLGQYF.

This clone was seen just once. This chain joins TRBV6-1 and TRBJ2-5, with 10 positions matching TRBD1. V shed 1 base and J 4 bases; nucleotides not matched to a gene: 12. The CDR3 contains 18 residues. Germline loops: CDR1 MNHNS, CDR2 SASEGT. The CDR3 sequence: CASSEVSDRGRWGETQYF. The DNA for the CDR3 is TGTGCCAGCAGTGAAGTTAGTGACAGGGGGCGTTGGGGAGAGACCCAGTACTTC.

This clone was counted only a few times. The CDR3 DNA reads TGTGCCAGCAGCTTGGTGGCAGGGGCGGGGGGAATGAACACTGAAGCTTTCTTT. The encoded protein is CASSLVAGAGGMNTEAFF. This sequence joins TRBV5-6 and TRBJ1-1; possibly TRBD1 for D (6 bases). CDR3 length: 18 amino acids. Germline CDR1 reads SGHDT; CDR2 reads YYEEEE. V lost 0 bases to trimming and J lost 0 bases, with 18 bases between them.

CDR3 nucleotides: TGTGCCAGCAGCCCTACTAGCGGGTTCGGCAATCAGCCCCAGCATTTT. Its translation is CASSPTSGFGNQPQHF. The chain is built from TRBV28 and TRBJ1-5; unclear D gene. Trimming took off 6 bases at V and 2 bases at J, with 17 bases between the two ends. Germline-derived CDR1 and CDR2 are MDHEN and SYDVKM. The CDR3 extends over 16 amino acids.